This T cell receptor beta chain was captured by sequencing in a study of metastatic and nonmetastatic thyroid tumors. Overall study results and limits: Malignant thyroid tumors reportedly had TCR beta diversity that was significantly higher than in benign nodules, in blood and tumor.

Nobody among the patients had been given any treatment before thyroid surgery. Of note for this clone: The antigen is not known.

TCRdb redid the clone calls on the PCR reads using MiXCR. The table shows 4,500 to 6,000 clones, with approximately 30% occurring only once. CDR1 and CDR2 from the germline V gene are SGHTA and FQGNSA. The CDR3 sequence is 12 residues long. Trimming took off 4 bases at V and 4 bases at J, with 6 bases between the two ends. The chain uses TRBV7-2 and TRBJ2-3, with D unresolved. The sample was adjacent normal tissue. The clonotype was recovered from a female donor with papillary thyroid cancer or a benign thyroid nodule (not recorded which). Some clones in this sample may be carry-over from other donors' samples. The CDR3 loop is CASSSLPDTQYF. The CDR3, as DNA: TGTGCCAGCAGCTCCCTCCCAGATACGCAGTATTTT.